This T cell receptor (beta chain) was sequenced during a study of T cell clones after liver transplantation (dated by TCRdb to about 2019). For the wider study: The samples were obtained from ITN030ST, a randomized trial that attempted immunosuppression withdrawal within 2 years after liver transplantation. Donor-reactive T cell clones were identified by TCRbeta sequencing after a pre-transplant mixed lymphocyte reaction and then tracked in post-transplant blood. Third party-reactive TCRbeta sequences were also identified from pre-transplant MLRs to serve as an antigen-independent comparator for donor-reactive sequences. Of the eight recipients, a few were HCV-positive, while the remaining recipients had been transplanted for non-autoimmune, non-viral indications. The subjects received no induction therapy and were kept on standard immunosuppression until randomization at 12-24 months post-transplant. Tolerance meant complete immunosuppression withdrawal for at least one year without liver enzymes rising beyond twice the upper limit of normal. Blood samples were collected pre-transplant, pre-randomization before withdrawal, and post-randomization after either full withdrawal or failed withdrawal. A cohort of 8 liver transplant recipients was studied, of whom 3 were classified as tolerant and 5 as non-tolerant.

Thawed unstimulated PBMCs were stained for CD3, CD4 and CD8 and FACS-sorted into CD3+CD4+ and CD3+CD8+ populations. Randomization to immunosuppression withdrawal applied to every one of the 8 studied subjects. Genomic DNA was isolated with the Qiagen DNeasy Blood and Tissue Kit. General study outcomes and caveats: Low numbers of available donor cells limited the measurable donor-reactive repertoire in two subjects. Donor-reactive sequences declined more than third party-reactive ones, suggesting partial antigen-specific deletion unrelated to withdrawal success. When repertoire turnover was taken into account, detection of donor-reactive sequences was significantly reduced in 7 of 8 subjects for CD4 and in 8 of 8 subjects for CD8. Because no allograft tissue specimens were available, donor-reactive T cells may have migrated into the graft instead of being deleted. A significant post-transplant decrease in circulating donor-reactive CD4 TCRbeta sequences was observed in 5 of 8 subjects, irrespective of tolerance or HCV status. Because of small, heterogeneous patient numbers and non-standardized post-transplant time points, the conclusions were only preliminary.

The cysteine opens and the phenylalanine closes a CDR3 of 19 amino acids. Kept here is only the CDR3 DNA, which spans 57 bases and is read in frame from base 1. Relative to germline, V is missing 2 bases and J is missing 2 bases, with 13 bases of the junction outside any gene match. CDR1 and CDR2, looked up from the germline V gene, are MDHEN and SYDVKM. High-throughput TCRbeta CDR3 sequencing of frozen genomic DNA was performed by immunoSEQ, with PCR amplification, mapping, bias correction and internal controls included. The authors processed their data as follows. Only productive rearrangements were retained, with each unique TCRbeta sequence defined by its CDR3 nucleotide sequence together with its V and J gene. A sequence counted as donor-reactive only if the sequence showed at least 5-fold expansion in CFSE-low cells compared with unstimulated pre-transplant cells and had a frequency of at least 0.01%. Minimum frequency thresholds were set for each subject on the basis of the unstimulated sample with the lowest template count, so that a detection power of at least 90% was ensured. Jensen-Shannon divergence between the top 1000 TCRbeta sequences post-transplant and pre-transplant was used to measure repertoire turnover. Two-sided Fisher's exact tests were used to test for changes in the detection of donor-reactive sequences. What TCRdb holds here is the immuneACCESS table cut down to in-frame rearrangements. Part of the clones is not present; checked against another copy, under half of the missing clones reflect an unresolved V gene, and the others are unexplained. V, J and clone size reflect that table, while D and trimming were determined from the DNA. Across this sample there are under 60,000 clones, with 60% to 75% seen only once. Around 9.1% of the sample goes to the ten largest clones.

Concerning this clone itself: Which antigen it targets is not known. Base qualities are missing; no much larger clone stands one base away.

This chain joins TRBV28 to TRBJ2-3, and 10 junction bases match TRBD2. The clonotype was recovered from a human patient who received a liver transplant. Following a transplant, a fraction of the T cells may be traceable to the graft donor. The sequences come from CD4+ T cells from blood, collected at the 22-month timepoint. The DNA sequence is given as TGTGCCAGCAGTTTAAGTAGCGGGGGGATTATCCCTGCCACAGATACGCAGTATTTT. The translation is CASSLSSGGIIPATDTQYF.